This T cell receptor (beta chain) was identified in a study of CXCR3-negative and CXCR3-positive naive CD8 T cells (dated by TCRdb to the late 2010s). Regarding the study in general: In total, some 140 million TRB reads were obtained, which works out to roughly 1.5 +/- 0.3 million reads per library. Naive subsets from about 5 donors and memory cells from 3 donors were included in the TRBV-TRBJ cluster analysis. Data from roughly twelve donors, pooled across two independent experiments, went into the diversity and physicochemical repertoire analyses.

Overall results and qualifications from the work: Compared with CXCR3-negative naive cells, CXCR3-positive naive cells had TRB CDR3s with higher hydrophobicity (lower Kidera factor 4), lower energy, and higher strength and volume indices. Because surface CD5, which is linked to self-reactivity in mice, was comparable between the naive subsets, TCR interaction strength was also inferred from the physicochemical properties of TRB CDR3s. Because CXCR3 expression was partially decreased after cryopreservation, freshly isolated PBMCs were used for most assays. TRBV-TRBJ usage was similar between naive CXCR3-negative and CXCR3-positive cells from the same donor, while memory cells showed distinct patterns. Both naive subsets had comparably high repertoire diversity, while memory CD8+ T cells had much lower repertoire diversity.

Each CD8+ T cell subset was flow-sorted in triplicate, with roughly 300,000 cells per subset placed directly into RLT lysis buffer. To keep memory contaminants out, a stringent definition of naive CD8+ T cells was applied: CD45RO-CCR7+CD27+CD95-. Peripheral blood mononuclear cells were isolated from buffy coats by standard density gradient centrifugation. Naive CXCR3-negative and CXCR3-positive CD8+ T cells were flow-sorted on a FACSAria III. Total RNA was extracted from sorted cells using an RNeasy Mini Kit. The CDR3 has 14 amino acids, counting the end cysteine and phenylalanine. There is no recorded DNA. Taken from the germline V gene, the CDR1 and CDR2 loops are SQVTM and ANQGSEA. The sequencer was a NextSeq 550. The Human TCR Profiling Kit (MiLaboratory) was used to prepare UMI-labeled 5' RACE TRB cDNA libraries. cDNA synthesis used the entire amount of extracted RNA, and PCR amplification then used the entire amount of cDNA produced. The libraries were made side by side, with each library going through the same number of PCR cycles. Turning to the authors' computational methods: With a requirement of at least two reads per UMI, MIGEC and MiXCR extracted about 52,000 +/- 9,100 unique UMI-labeled TRB cDNA molecules per library. On average, around 40,000 +/- 10,000 functional in-frame TRB CDR3 nucleotide clonotypes lacking stop codons were found per library. After downsampling to 5000 UMI-labeled TRB molecules per sample, diversity metrics, including normalized Shannon-Wiener and Chao1, were computed in VDJtools. Clonotype-size-weighted physicochemical properties of the central five CDR3 residues (interaction energy, strength, volume and Kidera factor 4) were computed in VDJtools. TCRdb reprocessed the reads and assigns one entry to each CDR3 protein sequence, leaving out DNA. TCRdb, rather than the study authors, made the V and J calls. This sample's table lists approximately 3,400 distinct CDR3 sequences. The ten largest make up approximately 2% of the sample.

A note on this clonotype: It lacks a known antigen.

The chain couples TRBV29-1 to TRBJ1-1; as DNA is missing, the TRBD1 call by TCRdb cannot be tested. Sequenced input: naive CXCR3- CD8+ T cells from blood. The cell subset or site label, as the study defines it: CD45RO-CCR7+CD27+CD95- naive CD8+ T cells lacking CXCR3 (TNR3-). This clonotype was sampled from a human donor in good health. Some clones in this sample may be carry-over from other donors' samples. The CDR3 reads as follows: CSVELEMGRTEAFF. The full variable domain, completed from the reference TRBV29-1 and TRBJ1-1 proteins outside the CDR3, reads SAVISQKPSRDICQRGTSLTIQCQVDSQVTMMFWYRQQPGQSLTLIATANQGSEATYESGFVIDKFPISRPNLTFSTLTVSNMSPEDSSIYLCSVELEMGRTEAFFGQGTRLTVV.